The T cell receptor beta chain described here comes from a study of identical twins. Template switching (which added a universal primer site) was used, and cDNA carried unique molecular identifiers. TCRdb re-derived calls from the 5' RACE reads in MiXCR, one entry per CDR3 protein. The sample includes around 670,000 distinct CDR3 sequences, around 6% of them seen just once. Study-level points and caveats: Insertion counts were lower in abundant cord blood beta clonotypes, a trend that memory repertoires did not show. It was possible that invariant MAIT and iNKT cells partly confounded the zero-insertion analyses.

This clonotype was observed a few times. Its antigen is unidentified. This CDR3 region has 13 residues. V dropped 5 bases and J dropped 8 bases, with 13 bases sitting between them. Germline lookup yields CDR1 SGHTA and CDR2 FQGTGA. This receptor was identified in a man between 18 and 35 years old in good health. The sample taken for sequencing was naive T cells sorted from blood. The gene calls are TRBV7-3 and TRBJ2-1; D gene ambiguous. CDR3 sequence (DNA): TGTGCCAGCAGCCTCTCTAGGTTCGATGAGCAGTTCTTC. Its translation: CASSLSRFDEQFF.